The 13 T cell receptor beta chains below come from one sample, sequenced in a study of blood T cells in healthy people across ages. Next came a second PCR, run for about 7 to 12 cycles, which used a sample-barcoded 5' primer along with a J-beta primer mix. TCRdb fed the 5' RACE reads into MiXCR, producing one record per CDR3 protein. The sample lists 1.5 million to 2 million distinct CDR3 sequences; roughly 32% were seen once. Sample: blood. The receptors originated from a woman aged 25 to 39 in good health.

With regard to this clonotype: Germline is not matched at one junction end, which may reflect a read error. V usage is TRBV6-2 or TRBV6-3 and J usage is TRBJ2-7; 9 positions match TRBD2. Per the germline V gene, CDR1 is MNHEY and CDR2 is SVGEGT. This CDR3 has 14 amino acids. CDR3 region: CASSSGREGYEQYF. CDR3 in DNA: TGTGCAAGCAGTTCTGGGCGGGAGGGCTACGAGCAGTACTTC.

The gene calls are TRBV10-1 and TRBJ1-1, with D perhaps TRBD1 (6 bases). The V end was cut by 3 bases, the J end by 1 base, with 21 bases between. Germline V gives CDR1 WNHNN, CDR2 SYGVQD (reference sequence). This CDR3 is 18 amino acids long. The CDR3 protein is CASSEGRGIQSPNTEAFF. Here the CDR3 DNA reads TGCGCCAGCAGTGAAGGCAGGGGCATCCAAAGCCCGAACACTGAAGCTTTCTTT.

This clonotype was seen only a few times. This chain uses TRBV20-1 with TRBJ2-1; D perhaps matches TRBD1 (5 bases). Germline values: CDR1 DFQATT, CDR2 SNEGSKA (reference sequence). The CDR3 is made up of 15 amino acids. V was pared by 0 bases and J by 6 bases, with 15 bases between. This chain's CDR3 is CSARDFPGLGNEQFF. CDR3 in DNA: TGCAGTGCTAGAGATTTCCCAGGGTTGGGCAATGAGCAGTTCTTC.

The chain employs TRBV6-6 and TRBJ1-2; 9 positions match TRBD1. The CDR3 has 14 residues. The J segment lost 3 bases and the V segment lost 6 bases, leaving 5 bases of the junction unmatched. The V gene's germline CDR1 is MNHNY and CDR2 SVGAGI (reference sequence). The CDR3 coding sequence is TGTGCCAGCAGGCTACAGGGGGCAGACTATGGCTACACCTTC. Its protein product is CASRLQGADYGYTF.

About this clonotype: Its ends do not fully match the called genes, so a read error is possible. The chain couples TRBV27 to TRBJ2-5, with 11 bases that match TRBD1. There are 18 residues in the CDR3. Germline CDR1 and CDR2: MNHEY and SMNVEV (reference sequence). CDR3 residues: CAGSLSLGGDRGYGTQYF. DNA for the CDR3: TGTGCCGGCAGTTTATCGTTGGGGGGGGACAGGGGGTACGGGACCCAGTACTTC.

CDR3 protein: CASSPRPGLAGTNEQFF. For the CDR3, the DNA is TGTGCCAGCAGCCCCCGACCGGGACTAGCGGGGACCAATGAGCAGTTCTTC. The chain couples TRBV7-3 to TRBJ2-1; 13 bases are a match to TRBD2. This CDR3 has 17 residues. CDR1 and CDR2 from the germline V gene are SGHTA and FQGTGA. V was clipped by 5 bases and J by 6 bases; unmatched bases: 10.

This clonotype was counted a few times. This sequence joins TRBV7-9 and TRBJ1-2, with D maybe TRBD1 (5 bases). CDR3 length equals 16 residues. Germline V gene data show CDR1 as SEHNR and CDR2 as FQNEAQ (reference sequence). The V gene lost 5 bases and the J gene lost 3 bases, with 19 bases spanning the gap. CDR3 loop: CASSAGTEPLDYGYTF. DNA of the CDR3: TGTGCCAGCAGCGCCGGGACGGAACCTCTGGACTATGGCTACACCTTC.

V usage is TRBV5-1 and J usage is TRBJ1-6; D is unresolved. Germline CDR1 reads SGHRS; CDR2 reads YFSETQ. This CDR3 region has 15 residues. Trimming cost V 9 bases and J 0 bases, with 13 bases left between them. CDR3 amino acids: CANRRLSSYNSPLHF. The CDR3, as DNA: TGCGCCAACAGACGTCTAAGCTCCTATAATTCACCCCTCCACTTT.

This rearrangement joins TRBV5-1 to TRBJ2-1, with D tentatively TRBD1 (6 bases). The assigned J gene may be wrong: the sequence end matches TRBJ2-7 better. This CDR3 has 21 amino acids. Germline CDR1 is SGHRS and CDR2 is YFSETQ. The CDR3 DNA sequence: TGCGCCAGCAGCACCAAAGAATCACAGGGTCTGGTTGAAATATCCTACAATGAGCAGTACTTC. This sequence encodes CASSTKESQGLVEISYNEQYF.

This clonotype was seen a single time. A read error may account for a junction end that differs from germline. V gene TRBV6-6 combines with J gene TRBJ1-1, with TRBD1 matching 7 bases. This CDR3 is built from 15 residues. Per the germline V gene, CDR1 is MNHNY and CDR2 is SVGAGI (reference sequence). The chain's CDR3 is CANSYTGALNTEAFF. CDR3 bases: TGTGCCAACAGTTATACAGGGGCCTTGAACACTGAAGCTTTCTTT.

The V gene is TRBV27, the J gene TRBJ2-7; 8 bases match TRBD2. Unmatched junction bases numbered 6, after V lost 8 bases and J lost 0 bases. Germline CDR1 MNHEY, CDR2 SMNVEV (reference sequence). This CDR3 is 14 amino acids long. CDR3 protein: CASGDSGASYEQYF. The CDR3 DNA sequence: TGTGCCAGCGGAGATAGCGGGGCCTCCTACGAGCAGTACTTC.

This clonotype was detected only a few times. The gene calls are TRBV30 and TRBJ1-2; D gene uncertain. The CDR3 is made up of 13 amino acids. V was trimmed by 0 bases and J by 8 bases, leaving 13 bases between them. CDR1 and CDR2 from the germline V gene are GTSNPN and SVGIG (reference sequence). CDR3 protein: CAWSVLGVLGYTF. CDR3 nucleotide sequence: TGTGCCTGGAGTGTACTCGGTGTTTTGGGCTACACCTTC. Variable domain in full (rest from reference TRBV30 and TRBJ1-2): SQTIHQWPATLVQPVGSPLSLECTVEGTSNPNLYWYRQAAGRGLQLLFYSVGIGQISSEVPQNLSASRPQDRQFILSSKKLLLSDSGFYLCAWSVLGVLGYTFGSGTRLTVV.

This clonotype showed up just a few times. The V gene is TRBV23-1, the J gene TRBJ2-7; TRBD1 might be the D (6 bases). TRBV23-1 is placed among ORFs of uncertain function. The CDR3 extends over 16 amino acids. Trimming took 6 bases from V and 0 from J, leaving 18 bases between them. The CDR3: CASRERQAPSSYEQYF. CDR3 coding DNA: TGCGCCAGCAGAGAGAGACAGGCACCGTCCTCCTACGAGCAGTACTTC.